This is a list of T cell receptor beta chains from one sample in a study of cytomegalovirus exposure and HLA in healthy donors. Method: immunoSEQ multiplex PCR; TCRdb's copy keeps in-frame clones and lacks some. The sample has fewer than 150,000 clones, roughly 70% seen once. Sample: PBMCs. The receptors shown here come from a man aged 25-40 years in good health and CMV-seronegative. CDR3s include the opening cysteine and the closing phenylalanine or tryptophan. D genes are given only for firm matches. Expanded clones get a size class; other rows say once, few or many, or leave the size out.

CDR3nt,CDR3aa,j_gene,abundance,v_gene,d_gene
TGTGCCAGCAGCCTAGGGGGACTAGGATTAGATACGCAGTATTTT,CASSLGGLGLDTQYF,TRBJ2-3,NA,TRBV7-2,TRBD2
TGTGCCTGGACCGACACATCGTCCCGACCGAGCACAGATACGCAGTATTTT,CAWTDTSSRPSTDTQYF,TRBJ2-3,NA,TRBV30,NA
TGTGCCAGCAGCCCCCCGTTATCTGGAAACACCATATATTTT,CASSPPLSGNTIYF,TRBJ1-3,NA,TRBV9,NA
TGTGCCAGCAGCGCCTTTGGGGACAGGGGTGTGGGTGAGCAGTTCTTC,CASSAFGDRGVGEQFF,TRBJ2-1,NA,TRBV7-6,TRBD1
TGTGCCAGCAGTCCAATACTAGGATCCCTCACAGATACGCAGTATTTT,CASSPILGSLTDTQYF,TRBJ2-3,NA,TRBV4-2,NA
TGTGCCAGCAGCCAGGACAGACAAGAGACCCAGTACTTC,CASSQDRQETQYF,TRBJ2-5,NA,TRBV5-4,NA
TGTGCCATTCGGTTCTCCTACGAGCAGTACTTC,CAIRFSYEQYF,TRBJ2-7,NA,TRBV6-1,NA
TGTGCCAGCAGTGTACCGGGACAGAGCTCCTACGAGCAGTACTTC,CASSVPGQSSYEQYF,TRBJ2-7,NA,TRBV28,TRBD1
TGTGCCAGCAGCGCCCTCGGTGGGCTAGCGGGGATAAATGAGCAGTTCTTC,CASSALGGLAGINEQFF,TRBJ2-1,NA,TRBV9,TRBD2
TGTGCCAGCAGGTTGAGCTACGAGCAGTACTTC,CASRLSYEQYF,TRBJ2-7,few,TRBV6-1,NA
TGTGCCAGCAGCCGGACAGGGGTGCTCTATGGCTACACCTTC,CASSRTGVLYGYTF,TRBJ1-2,NA,TRBV2,TRBD1
TGCGCCAGCAGTTTACAGGGATCCGAGCAGTACTTC,CASSLQGSEQYF,TRBJ2-7,NA,TRBV5-1,NA
TGTGCCAGCAGTTTTCTAGGGGGCGGAAGCAATCAGCCCCAGCATTTT,CASSFLGGGSNQPQHF,TRBJ1-5,NA,TRBV27,TRBD1
TGTGCCAGTAGTATCGTAAATCGGGGGGCTGAGACCCAGTACTTC,CASSIVNRGAETQYF,TRBJ2-5,NA,TRBV19,NA
TGTGCCAGCAGTGAAGAAGTAGCGGGGTGGGTTGGGAATGAGCAGTTCTTC,CASSEEVAGWVGNEQFF,TRBJ2-1,NA,TRBV6-1,TRBD2
TGTGCCAGCAGGCATAGCGGGGGGGGAAATGAGCAGTTCTTC,CASRHSGGGNEQFF,TRBJ2-1,NA,TRBV25-1,TRBD2
TGTGCCGCAAAGGGGGCGGTAGGGCTAGACTATGGCTACACCTTC,CAAKGAVGLDYGYTF,TRBJ1-2,NA,TRBV21-1,NA
TGTGCCAGCAGCGTTTCGGGGGGGATTTCCTATGGCTACACCTTC,CASSVSGGISYGYTF,TRBJ1-2,NA,TRBV9,NA
TGTGCCTGGAGTTTAGACAGCTCTGGAAACACCATATATTTT,CAWSLDSSGNTIYF,TRBJ1-3,NA,TRBV30,NA
TGCGCCAGCAGCCTAGGACCGGGGGGACTCCCTATGGCTTTCTTT,CASSLGPGGLPMAFF,TRBJ1-1,NA,TRBV4-1,NA
TGTGCCAGCAGCTCCAGGGGTGGTGGAAACACCATATATTTT,CASSSRGGGNTIYF,TRBJ1-3,NA,TRBV7-9,NA
TGTGCCTGGAACCTCGGGAGGCGGACCTACAATGAGCAGTTCTTC,CAWNLGRRTYNEQFF,TRBJ2-1,once,TRBV30,TRBD2
TGCGCCAGCAGCTTGGACGGGAATGGCTACACCTTC,CASSLDGNGYTF,TRBJ1-2,NA,TRBV5-1,NA
TGTGCCACCCAACTCCTAGGGGCAGGATTGAACTATGGCTACACCTTC,CATQLLGAGLNYGYTF,TRBJ1-2,NA,TRBV19,NA
TGTGCCAGCGGTTGGGAGGGGACGGGAAACACCATATATTTT,CASGWEGTGNTIYF,TRBJ1-3,NA,TRBV28,NA
TGCGCCAGCAGCTTGGCTGGCGGCGGAAACACCATATATTTT,CASSLAGGGNTIYF,TRBJ1-3,NA,TRBV5-1,NA
TGCAGCGTTGAAGAGGGAGTGCTGGATACGCAGTATTTT,CSVEEGVLDTQYF,TRBJ2-3,NA,TRBV29-1,NA
TGTGCCAGCTTAACAGGGGGCGTATCCTATGGCTACACCTTC,CASLTGGVSYGYTF,TRBJ1-2,NA,TRBV28,TRBD1
TGTGCCAGCAGCGAGGGACTTTTCTACGAGCAGTACTTC,CASSEGLFYEQYF,TRBJ2-7,few,TRBV5-6,NA
TGTGCCAGCAGCTTAGGATCAACAGGGTACACCATATATTTT,CASSLGSTGYTIYF,TRBJ1-3,NA,TRBV7-2,NA
TGTGCCAGCAGTTCGGTTGGAGGGGGCGCTTACGAGCAGTACTTC,CASSSVGGGAYEQYF,TRBJ2-7,NA,TRBV28,NA
TGTGCCAGCAGCTCCTCCGTGACAGCCACAGATACGCAGTATTTT,CASSSSVTATDTQYF,TRBJ2-3,NA,TRBV7-2,NA
TGTGCCAGCAGTAACCAGGTTCCCGGGGAGCTGTTTTTT,CASSNQVPGELFF,TRBJ2-2,NA,TRBV28,NA
TGTGCCTGGTGGGAGCGGGGAGCTATCAATGAGCAGTTCTTC,CAWWERGAINEQFF,TRBJ2-1,NA,TRBV30,TRBD2
TGCAGCGTTGAACGGACAGGGGGTCAGGAGCAGTACTTC,CSVERTGGQEQYF,TRBJ2-7,once,TRBV29-1,TRBD1
TGTGCCAGCAGTTCGGGCCCCCAACAGGGGTCGCTCTACGAGCAGTACTTC,CASSSGPQQGSLYEQYF,TRBJ2-7,NA,TRBV28,TRBD1
TGTGCCTGGATGCACAAAAACTCCTACGAGCAGTACTTC,CAWMHKNSYEQYF,TRBJ2-7,few,TRBV30,NA
TGTGCCAGCAGCGCCCGGGACTTAATAAGGGGTGGCTACACCTTC,CASSARDLIRGGYTF,TRBJ1-2,NA,TRBV7-8,NA
TGTGCCAGCAGCTTAGCGATGACCGACAGGGTGGATCAGCCCCAGCATTTT,CASSLAMTDRVDQPQHF,TRBJ1-5,NA,TRBV7-9,TRBD1
TGTGCCAGCAGTTCGGGACAGGGTTTCAATCAGCCCCAGCATTTT,CASSSGQGFNQPQHF,TRBJ1-5,NA,TRBV28,TRBD1
TGTGCCAGCAGTTCACAGGGGGTTGGCACTGAAGCTTTCTTT,CASSSQGVGTEAFF,TRBJ1-1,NA,TRBV25-1,TRBD1
TGTGCCAGCAGTTTTTGGGACAGGGGGGCCTACGAGCAGTACTTC,CASSFWDRGAYEQYF,TRBJ2-7,NA,TRBV27,TRBD1
TGTGCCAGCAGTAAGGACAGTCCTCAAGAGACCCAGTACTTC,CASSKDSPQETQYF,TRBJ2-5,NA,TRBV6-6,NA
TGTGCCAGCAGCATTCAGACAGGGGATGGCAATCAGCCCCAGCATTTT,CASSIQTGDGNQPQHF,TRBJ1-5,NA,TRBV21-1,NA
TGCAGTGCCGGGGGACAGCCCCAGCATTTT,CSAGGQPQHF,TRBJ1-5,NA,TRBV20-1,NA
TGTGCCAGCATCCGAAGTAGCGGGAGAATGGGGGCGCAGTATTTT,CASIRSSGRMGAQYF,TRBJ2-3,NA,TRBV7-2,TRBD2
TGTGCCTGGAGTGGAGCTGGAGAGACCCAGTACTTC,CAWSGAGETQYF,TRBJ2-5,NA,TRBV30,NA
TGTGCCAGCTCGCCGGACAGACAAGAGACCCAGTACTTC,CASSPDRQETQYF,TRBJ2-5,NA,TRBV18,NA
TGTGCCAGCAGTTTAGAGGACGAGCAGTACTTC,CASSLEDEQYF,TRBJ2-7,NA,TRBV28,NA
TGTGCCATCAGGCAGGGACAGAGTGTGAACACTGAAGCTTTCTTT,CAIRQGQSVNTEAFF,TRBJ1-1,few,TRBV10-3,TRBD1
TGCGCCAGCAGCTTGACAGGGGGCGGGTACGAGCAGTACTTC,CASSLTGGGYEQYF,TRBJ2-7,NA,TRBV5-1,TRBD1
TGTGCCAGTAGGACCAGTGGAGGCGGAGATACGCAGTATTTT,CASRTSGGGDTQYF,TRBJ2-3,NA,TRBV19,NA